A single T cell receptor beta chain is shown here with its context. This entry belongs to a study of Ad26.COV2.S vaccination and SARS-CoV-2 variants. Treatment specified: over 15 received Ad26.COV2.S at low or high dose, single or two shots; 5 received placebo; per-sample allocation not given. Sampling was performed 63 days after the first vaccine or placebo injection. CDR1 is KGHDR, CDR2 SFDVKD, per germline. Unmatched junction bases numbered 4, after V lost 2 bases and J lost 7 bases. The CDR3 is 14 residues long. The method was immunoSEQ multiplex PCR; TCRdb's version includes in-frame clones alone and lacks a portion of them. The data contain about 680,000 clones, about 90% of them singletons.

The chain recombines TRBV24-1 with TRBJ2-1, with 7 bases that match TRBD2. Sequenced material: peripheral blood, taken in a trial of Ad26.COV2.S vaccine versus placebo. The origin of this receptor is a person aged 18-65 years who received the Ad26.COV2.S COVID-19 vaccine or a placebo. In DNA, the CDR3 is TGTGCCACCAGTGATTACGGGGGGAATAATGAGCAGTTCTTC. It is translated as CATSDYGGNNEQFF.